These 26 T cell receptor beta chains originate from one sample sequenced in a study of T cell responses to AZD1222 COVID-19 vaccine. Sequencing was performed with immunoSEQ multiplex PCR; in TCRdb, only in-frame clones are kept and a portion is missing. The sample lists about 160,000 clones, roughly 90% occurring once. Sequencing used peripheral blood, obtained on day 0 of AZD1222 vaccination. The receptors here all came from an adult in good health.

The chain has TRBV7-3 and TRBJ2-3; 7 bases are shared with TRBD2. The germline V gene has CDR1 SGHTA and CDR2 FQGTGA. V lost 2 bases, J lost 0 bases, and 5 bases stayed unmatched. The CDR3 consists of 16 residues. DNA for the CDR3: TGTGCCAGCAGCTTATATCAGCGGGGTAGCACAGATACGCAGTATTTT. Translated, it gives CASSLYQRGSTDTQYF. Using reference TRBV7-3 and TRBJ2-3 for the parts outside the CDR3, the full variable domain is GAGVSQTPSNKVTEKGKYVELRCDPISGHTALYWYRQSLGQGPEFLIYFQGTGAADDSGLPNDRFFAVRPEGSVSTLKIQRTERGDSAVYLCASSLYQRGSTDTQYFGPGTRLTVL.

This chain joins TRBV5-4 and TRBJ1-1; D gene ambiguous. V lost 4 bases and J 1 base, leaving 14 bases between the germline ends. CDR1 SGHNT and CDR2 YYREEE come from the germline V gene (reference sequence). The CDR3 is made up of 15 amino acids. The CDR3 DNA follows: TGTGCCAGCAGCCCCCGCACGGCAGGGAACACTGAAGCTTTCTTT. This sequence encodes CASSPRTAGNTEAFF. The complete variable domain, with remaining parts taken from reference TRBV5-4 and TRBJ1-1, reads ETGVTQSPTHLIKTRGQQVTLRCSSQSGHNTVSWYQQALGQGPQFIFQYYREEENGRGNFPPRFSGLQFPNYSSELNVNALELDDSALYLCASSPRTAGNTEAFFGQGTRLTVV.

V and J are TRBV11-2 and TRBJ2-7; D is undetermined. This CDR3 is 13 amino acids long. Per the germline V gene, CDR1 is SGHAT and CDR2 is FQNNGV. Between the trimmed V and J ends, which lost 4 bases and 2 bases, there was a span of 9 bases. DNA for the CDR3: TGTGCCAGCAGCTATAGAAGGACCTACGAGCAGTACTTC. Translating gives CASSYRRTYEQYF. The whole variable domain, filled in from reference TRBV11-2 and TRBJ2-7, reads EAGVAQSPRYKIIEKRQSVAFWCNPISGHATLYWYQQILGQGPKLLIQFQNNGVVDDSQLPKDRFSAERLKGVDSTLKIQPAKLEDSAVYLCASSYRRTYEQYFGPGTRLTVT.

The sample holds one count of this clone. The J gene is TRBJ2-7, the V gene TRBV7-8; D is unclear. This CDR3 is 14 amino acids long. In germline, CDR1 is SGHVS, CDR2 FQNEAQ. V was shortened by 8 bases and J by 8 bases, with 22 bases between the two germline ends. Here the CDR3 DNA reads TGTGCCAGCCAGCTTATGCCGTTGGGGTTCCAGCAGTACTTC. This sequence encodes CASQLMPLGFQQYF. The entire variable domain, with the rest obtained from reference TRBV7-8 and TRBJ2-7, is as follows: GAGVSQSPRYKVAKRGQDVALRCDPISGHVSLFWYQQALGQGPEFLTYFQNEAQLDKSGLPSDRFFAERPEGSVSTLKIQRTQQEDSAVYLCASQLMPLGFQQYFGPGTRLTVT.

This rearrangement joins TRBV7-2 to TRBJ1-4; TRBD1 matches at 8 bases. After removal of 1 base from V and 8 bases from J, the junction contained 9 bases not matched to a gene. This CDR3 comprises 16 residues. CDR1 and CDR2 (germline): SGHTA, FQGNSA. The CDR3 bases are TGTGCCAGCAGCTTAGGAAGGACAGGGATCGGGGAAAAACTGTTTTTT. Translation gives CASSLGRTGIGEKLFF.

This sequence joins TRBV7-2 and TRBJ2-7, with D possibly TRBD1 on 6 matching bases. This CDR3 contains 13 residues. V was pared by 2 bases and J by 1 base, with 6 bases between. CDR1 and CDR2 (germline): SGHTA, FQGNSA. The CDR3 sequence: CASSLRGSYEQYF. The CDR3 bases are TGTGCCAGCAGCTTAAGGGGGTCCTACGAGCAGTACTTC.

The chain recombines TRBV27 with TRBJ1-3; TRBD1 agrees at 8 bases. This CDR3 contains 15 residues. Trimming cost V 3 bases and J 2 bases; bases outside gene matches: 3. Per the germline V gene, CDR1 is MNHEY and CDR2 is SMNVEV (reference sequence). CDR3: CASSFGQGAGNTIYF. The CDR3 DNA reads as TGTGCCAGCAGTTTCGGACAGGGTGCTGGAAACACCATATATTTT.

This chain links TRBV7-8 with TRBJ2-3, with TRBD2 matching over 11 bases. The CDR3 runs to 16 residues. V trimming: 3 bases; J trimming: 4 bases; junction bases outside the gene matches: 6. Looked up from germline, CDR1 is SGHVS and CDR2 is FQNEAQ. The CDR3 sequence is CASSFRLAGGPDTQYF. The CDR3 bases are TGTGCCAGCAGCTTCCGGTTAGCGGGAGGGCCAGATACGCAGTATTTT.

V and J are TRBV20-1 and TRBJ1-1; D may be TRBD1 (5 bases). The CDR3 sequence is 11 residues long. The V end lost 3 bases, the J end lost 7 bases, and 9 bases lay between the germline ends. Germline V gene data show CDR1 as DFQATT and CDR2 as SNEGSKA (reference sequence). Written as DNA, the CDR3 is TGCAGTGCTAGTCAGGGATTTGAAGCTTTCTTT. It yields the protein CSASQGFEAFF.

The gene calls are TRBV3-1 (or the pseudogene TRBV3-2) and TRBJ1-6; D remains ambiguous. The germline V gene has CDR1 LGHDT and CDR2 YNNKEL (reference sequence). The CDR3 runs to 13 residues. The ends were cut back, 1 base at V and 4 bases at J, with 2 bases in the middle. The CDR3 sequence is CASSQVYNSPLHF. CDR3 bases: TGTGCCAGCAGCCAAGTTTATAATTCACCCCTCCACTTT.

This chain connects TRBV3-1 (or the pseudogene TRBV3-2) to TRBJ2-1; D uncertain. Germline CDR1 LGHDT, CDR2 YNNKEL (reference sequence). The ends were cut back, 0 bases at V and 10 bases at J, with 10 bases in the middle. The CDR3 sequence is 13 residues long. This chain's CDR3 is CASSQDRPAEQFF. The CDR3, as DNA: TGTGCCAGCAGCCAAGATCGACCGGCAGAGCAGTTCTTC.

This chain joins TRBV4-3 and TRBJ2-5, with 10 bases aligning to TRBD2. Trimming at V came to 1 base and at J to 4 bases, leaving 6 bases not matched to a gene. Germline V CDR1 and CDR2: LGHNA, YSLEER. There are 16 residues in the CDR3. The CDR3 DNA sequence: TGCGCCAGCAGCCAAGGAGGGCTAGCGGGGGCAGAGACCCAGTACTTC. Translation gives CASSQGGLAGAETQYF.

This rearrangement joins TRBV7-2 to TRBJ1-3; unclear D gene. V shed 1 base and J shed 0 bases, with 13 bases lying between them. The CDR3 extends over 17 amino acids. The V gene's germline CDR1 is SGHTA and CDR2 FQGNSA. CDR3 bases: TGTGCCAGCAGCTTAGTGCACGGCGTTAGCTCTGGAAACACCATATATTTT. It encodes CASSLVHGVSSGNTIYF.

This clone has a handful of counts. The chain carries TRBV19 and TRBJ1-5; D may be TRBD1 (5 bases). This CDR3 has 15 residues. Looked up from germline, CDR1 is LNHDA and CDR2 is SQIVND (reference sequence). V was trimmed by 8 bases and J by 1 base, leaving 15 bases between them. The CDR3 DNA sequence: TGTGCCAGTGCCCGGGACCCTCAAAGCAATCAGCCCCAGCATTTT. The encoded protein is CASARDPQSNQPQHF.

The CDR3 DNA reads TGTGCCAGCAGTTCCCAATGGTCAGCGTCCTACGAGCAGTACTTC. It codes for CASSSQWSASYEQYF. This sequence joins TRBV27 and TRBJ2-7; no reliable D call. Germline V gene sequence: CDR1 MNHEY, CDR2 SMNVEV (reference sequence). V was pared by 4 bases and J by 1 base, with 14 bases between. The CDR3 consists of 15 residues.

This clone is categorized as medium-sized. The genes are TRBV14 and TRBJ1-6; 8 bases match TRBD1. V was clipped by 0 bases and J by 10 bases; unmatched bases: 11. The CDR3 runs 17 residues. CDR1 and CDR2 from the germline V gene are SGHDN and FVKESK. CDR3: CASSQDGTGGIGSPLHF. The CDR3 coding sequence is TGTGCCAGCAGCCAAGATGGTACAGGGGGGATTGGATCACCCCTCCACTTT.

This clone was recorded once. The chain couples TRBV30 to TRBJ2-3; no definite D call. The V gene lost 2 bases and the J gene lost 0 bases, with 24 bases spanning the gap. Per the germline V gene, CDR1 is GTSNPN and CDR2 is SVGIG (reference sequence). The CDR3 spans 19 residues. The CDR3 DNA sequence: TGTGCCTGGAGTCAAATTTCGTTGGTGGGATCGGATAGCACAGATACGCAGTATTTT. Encoded protein: CAWSQISLVGSDSTDTQYF.

J is TRBJ1-5 and V is TRBV19; D is undetermined. Germline V lookup: CDR1 LNHDA, CDR2 SQIVND (reference sequence). Trimming shortened V by 4 bases and J by 4 bases, and 14 bases separated the two germline ends. The CDR3 totals 15 residues. The CDR3 loop reads CASSSEGSRNQPQHF. CDR3 DNA: TGTGCCAGTAGTAGTGAAGGGTCGAGAAATCAGCCCCAGCATTTT.

The CDR3 nucleotides are TGTGCCAGCATAGGGGCCCACGCCTCTGGAAACACCATATATTTT. Its translation is CASIGAHASGNTIYF. This chain uses TRBV28 with TRBJ1-3, with D possibly TRBD1 on 5 matching bases. This CDR3 spans 15 amino acids. V lost 7 bases, J lost 0 bases, and 13 bases lay in between. Germline loops: CDR1 MDHEN, CDR2 SYDVKM.

The V call is TRBV5-4, the J call TRBJ1-2, with 7 bases that match TRBD1. V shed 0 bases and J 4 bases; nucleotides not matched to a gene: 6. This CDR3 region has 15 residues. CDR1 is SGHNT and CDR2 is YYREEE in the germline V gene (reference sequence). CDR3 sequence reads: CASSLAGQISYGYTF. Here the CDR3 DNA reads TGTGCCAGCAGCTTGGCGGGACAGATTTCCTATGGCTACACCTTC.

CDR3 sequence: CAISEGNNQPQHF. The CDR3 DNA reads TGTGCCATCAGTGAGGGCAACAATCAGCCCCAGCATTTT. V usage is TRBV10-3 and J usage is TRBJ1-5; no firm D call. The CDR3 loop spans 13 amino acids. V lost 2 bases and J lost 3, with 5 bases in between. From germline, CDR1 is ENHRY and CDR2 SYGVKD.

This clone was seen once. The chain employs TRBV28 and TRBJ2-5; possible D gene TRBD1, 5 bases. Germline CDR1 reads MDHEN; CDR2 reads SYDVKM. V lost 6 bases and J lost 2, with 13 bases in between. The CDR3 has 14 amino acids. The DNA for the CDR3 is TGTGCCAGCAGCCCAATCACAGGACAAGAGACCCAGTACTTC. Translating it yields CASSPITGQETQYF. The full variable domain, with the rest looked up from reference TRBV28 and TRBJ2-5, is DVKVTQSSRYLVKRTGEKVFLECVQDMDHENMFWYRQDPGLGLRLIYFSYDVKMKEKGDIPEGYSVSREKKERFSLILESASTNQTSMYLCASSPITGQETQYFGPGTRLLVL.

The genes are TRBV19 and TRBJ2-5; D possibly corresponds to TRBD2 (6 bases). Germline values: CDR1 LNHDA, CDR2 SQIVND (reference sequence). CDR3 size: 15 residues. V was clipped by 0 bases and J by 4 bases, with 12 bases between them. DNA for the CDR3: TGTGCCAGTAGTATAGATCTTTACGGGAGAGAGACCCAGTACTTC. Translated: CASSIDLYGRETQYF.

This clone has a single count. The chain carries TRBV6-5 and TRBJ2-1; D is ambiguous. This CDR3 contains 13 residues. CDR1 is MNHEY and CDR2 is SVGAGI in the germline V gene. V gave up 6 bases and J gave up 8 bases, with 14 bases separating them. The CDR3 region is CASSHDRADEQFF. The CDR3 region has the DNA TGTGCCAGCAGCCACGATAGGGCCGATGAGCAGTTCTTC.

The gene calls are TRBV4-3 and TRBJ2-1; D call uncertain. The CDR3 runs 15 residues. V was pared by 0 bases and J by 7 bases, with 13 bases between. Germline assignment: CDR1 LGHNA and CDR2 YSLEER. This chain's CDR3 is CASSQEPSVSNEQFF. CDR3 nucleotides: TGCGCCAGCAGCCAAGAGCCATCGGTATCAAATGAGCAGTTCTTC.

About this clone itself: This sample includes further DNA sequences coding for the same CDR3. This chain connects TRBV5-1 to TRBJ2-3; D remains ambiguous. CDR1 and CDR2 from the germline V gene are SGHRS and YFSETQ. There are 12 residues in the CDR3. Trimming pared 3 bases from V and 0 bases from J, leaving 2 bases between. The chain's CDR3 is CASSSSTDTQYF. The CDR3 nucleotides read TGCGCCAGCAGCTCTAGCACAGATACGCAGTATTTT.